These 30 T cell receptor beta chains originate from one sample sequenced in a study of T cell responses to AZD1222 COVID-19 vaccine. TCRdb's copy holds only in-frame clones and misses some; the assay was immunoSEQ multiplex PCR. The repertoire holds 90,000 to 150,000 clones, with roughly 86% as singletons. Here the sequenced sample was peripheral blood, taken 28 days after the second AZD1222 dose. The source is an adult who received the AZD1222 COVID-19 vaccine.

The chain links TRBV30 to TRBJ1-4; 9 nucleotides align to TRBD1. The CDR3 has 14 amino acids. Germline-derived CDR1 and CDR2 are GTSNPN and SVGIG (reference sequence). V dropped 3 bases and J dropped 8; count of bases not matched to a gene: 7. This CDR3 reads CAWRVGQGREKLFF. The CDR3 DNA sequence: TGTGCCTGGAGAGTGGGACAGGGTAGGGAAAAACTGTTTTTT. Supplemented by reference TRBV30 and TRBJ1-4, the full variable domain reads SQTIHQWPATLVQPVGSPLSLECTVEGTSNPNLYWYRQAAGRGLQLLFYSVGIGQISSEVPQNLSASRPQDRQFILSSKKLLLSDSGFYLCAWRVGQGREKLFFGSGTQLSVL.

The V call is TRBV5-1, the J call TRBJ1-2, with TRBD1 identical over 8 bases. The V gene end was trimmed by 2 bases and the J gene end by 5 bases; junction bases not matched to a gene: 5. The CDR3 loop spans 14 amino acids. Germline V gene data show CDR1 as SGHRS and CDR2 as YFSETQ. The CDR3 here is CASSLQDRAYGYTF. CDR3 nucleotides: TGCGCCAGCAGCTTACAGGACAGGGCATATGGCTACACCTTC.

The DNA of the CDR3 is TGCGCCAGCAGCCAAGAAGAGGCGGCGGATGAAGCTTTCTTT. Encoded protein: CASSQEEAADEAFF. J is TRBJ1-1 and V is TRBV4-3; the D is unclear. The CDR3 consists of 14 residues. Trimming left V 0 bases short and J 7 bases short, with 12 bases between. Germline V gene data show CDR1 as LGHNA and CDR2 as YSLEER.

The chain links TRBV28 to TRBJ1-5; the D gene is possibly TRBD1 (5 bases). Germline V gene data show CDR1 as MDHEN and CDR2 as SYDVKM. The CDR3 runs to 14 residues. Deletions cut 3 bases from V and 7 bases from J, with 13 bases between. CDR3 nucleotide sequence: TGTGCCAGCAGTTTGGGGCAGGGAGTACAGCCCCAGCATTTT. Protein: CASSLGQGVQPQHF.

J is TRBJ1-2 and V is TRBV19; D might be TRBD1 (5 bases). The CDR3 length is 14 residues. Trimming took 5 bases from V and 2 from J, leaving 12 bases between them. Germline V gives CDR1 LNHDA, CDR2 SQIVND (reference sequence). CDR3 residues: CASSVGAGNYGYTF. CDR3 sequence (DNA): TGTGCCAGTAGTGTAGGGGCAGGGAACTATGGCTACACCTTC.

The genes are TRBV10-3 and TRBJ1-1; D ambiguous. The germline CDR1 and CDR2 sequences are ENHRY and SYGVKD. The V end was cut by 8 bases, the J end by 0 bases, with 13 bases between. This CDR3 spans 14 amino acids. The CDR3 reads CAISYSWVNTEAFF. DNA of the CDR3: TGTGCCATCTCCTATTCGTGGGTGAACACTGAAGCTTTCTTT.

The rearrangement joins TRBV4-3 to TRBJ2-1; possibly TRBD2 for D (5 bases). V lost 1 base and J lost 5, with 18 bases in between. Germline V CDR1 and CDR2: LGHNA, YSLEER. This CDR3 spans 17 amino acids. CDR3 sequence (DNA): TGCGCCAGCAGCCAAGTATTTGCAGCGGCTGATCACAATGAGCAGTTCTTC. Protein product: CASSQVFAAADHNEQFF.

This chain connects TRBV28 to TRBJ2-2; 8 bases are a match to TRBD1. Per germline, CDR1 MDHEN and CDR2 SYDVKM. CDR3 length equals 15 residues. J was trimmed by 1 base and V by 7 bases; bases with no gene match: 5. This CDR3 is CASNQQGENTGELFF. CDR3 bases: TGTGCCAGCAACCAACAGGGGGAGAACACCGGGGAGCTGTTTTTT.

V gene TRBV28 combines with J gene TRBJ2-1; D remains ambiguous. CDR1 and CDR2 from the germline V gene are MDHEN and SYDVKM. This CDR3 comprises 17 residues. V lost 3 bases and J 2 bases, leaving 17 bases between the germline ends. The CDR3 protein is CASSLAEDRKTYNEQFF. The CDR3 DNA reads as TGTGCCAGCAGTTTGGCCGAGGACCGAAAAACCTACAATGAGCAGTTCTTC.

CDR3 loop: CAWSGSPGNYEQYF. The CDR3 coding sequence is TGTGCCTGGAGTGGGAGCCCCGGAAACTACGAGCAGTACTTC. The V and J genes are TRBV30 and TRBJ2-7; D not certain. Germline V gene data show CDR1 as GTSNPN and CDR2 as SVGIG (reference sequence). The CDR3 runs 14 residues. Trimming cost V 1 base and J 3 bases, with 13 bases left between them.

This clone came up once. The chain recombines TRBV5-1 with TRBJ1-2; D unresolved. Trimming shortened V by 1 base and J by 8 bases, and 9 bases separated the two germline ends. The CDR3 is made up of 12 amino acids. Germline V lookup: CDR1 SGHRS, CDR2 YFSETQ. CDR3 sequence (DNA): TGCGCCAGCAGCTTGACCGGGAGCGGCTACACCTTC. Protein sequence: CASSLTGSGYTF. Using reference TRBV5-1 and TRBJ1-2 for the parts outside the CDR3, the full variable domain is KAGVTQTPRYLIKTRGQQVTLSCSPISGHRSVSWYQQTPGQGLQFLFEYFSETQRNKGNFPGRFSGRQFSNSRSEMNVSTLELGDSALYLCASSLTGSGYTFGSGTRLTVV.

The chain combines TRBV7-9 with TRBJ2-7; no definite D call. The germline CDR1 and CDR2 sequences are SEHNR and FQNEAQ (reference sequence). This CDR3 has 14 amino acids. The V end lost 4 bases, the J end lost 2 bases, and 12 bases lay between the germline ends. CDR3 bases: TGTGCCAGCAGCTCCTTGGACCGCACCTACGAGCAGTACTTC. Protein: CASSSLDRTYEQYF.

The J gene is TRBJ2-7, the V gene TRBV13; either TRBD1 or TRBD2 may fit D (6 bases each). V was trimmed by 3 bases and J by 3 bases, leaving 18 bases between them. The CDR3 contains 16 residues. Per the germline V gene, CDR1 is PRHDT and CDR2 is FYEKMQ (reference sequence). DNA of the CDR3: TGTGCCAGCAGCTTCCTTTCCCAGGGGACTGGCTACGAGCAGTACTTC. It is translated as CASSFLSQGTGYEQYF.

The V gene is TRBV28, the J gene TRBJ1-2; D remains unclear. The germline V gene has CDR1 MDHEN and CDR2 SYDVKM. The CDR3 covers 14 residues. Trimming cost V 5 bases and J 4 bases, with 14 bases left between them. CDR3 region: CASSLGGPLYGYTF. DNA of the CDR3: TGTGCCAGCAGTCTGGGCGGGCCCCTCTATGGCTACACCTTC.

J is TRBJ2-2 and V is TRBV5-4; 9 bases are a match to TRBD1. The germline CDR1 and CDR2 sequences are SGHNT and YYREEE (reference sequence). This CDR3 has 16 residues. The J segment lost 2 bases and the V segment lost 0 bases, leaving 2 bases of the junction unmatched. CDR3 sequence reads: CASSLEQGANTGELFF. The CDR3, as DNA: TGTGCCAGCAGCTTGGAACAGGGGGCAAACACCGGGGAGCTGTTTTTT.

This clone has only a few counts. This chain connects TRBV2 to TRBJ2-3, with 8 nucleotides matching TRBD2. Germline values: CDR1 SNHLY, CDR2 FYNNEI. The V and J ends lost 2 bases and 6 bases, in that order; junction bases with no gene match: 7. CDR3 length: 15 amino acids. Here the CDR3 reads CASSELAGSRDTQYF. CDR3 DNA: TGTGCCAGCAGTGAATTAGCGGGGAGCAGGGATACGCAGTATTTT.

This clone showed up just a few times. The chain is built from TRBV12-1 and TRBJ2-7; whether TRBD2, the table's D call, matches the DNA was not checked. TRBV12-1 is shown as a pseudogene. This CDR3 has 19 residues. This CDR3 reads CASSFQFCWRGQSSYEQYF. The CDR3, as DNA: TGTGCCAGCAGCTTTCAATTTTGTTGGCGGGGGCAGAGCTCCTACGAGCAGTACTTC.

The chain combines TRBV28 with TRBJ2-3, with 8 bases that match TRBD2. J lost 4 bases, V lost 3 bases, and 9 bases had no gene match. CDR1 and CDR2 (germline): MDHEN, SYDVKM. The CDR3 length is 16 residues. The CDR3: CASSFFYRGGADTQYF. CDR3 nucleotides: TGTGCCAGCAGTTTCTTTTATCGGGGGGGCGCAGATACGCAGTATTTT.

This chain links TRBV5-1 with TRBJ2-1; TRBD2 aligns across 12 bases. Per the germline V gene, CDR1 is SGHRS and CDR2 is YFSETQ. J lost 3 bases, V lost 4 bases, and 5 bases had no gene match. This CDR3 spans 16 amino acids. Here the CDR3 DNA reads TGCGCCAGCAGCGAAGAGGGACTAGCGGGCTACAATGAGCAGTTCTTC. Protein product: CASSEEGLAGYNEQFF.

This rearrangement joins TRBV13 to TRBJ2-7, with a possible D match to TRBD1 (6 bases). V lost 5 bases and J lost 3, with 14 bases in between. Germline values: CDR1 PRHDT, CDR2 FYEKMQ (reference sequence). The CDR3 extends over 14 amino acids. In DNA form, the CDR3 reads TGTGCCAGCAGCACCCGAAGGGGACACTACGAGCAGTACTTC. Translation: CASSTRRGHYEQYF. Variable domain in full (rest from reference TRBV13 and TRBJ2-7): AAGVIQSPRHLIKEKRETATLKCYPIPRHDTVYWYQQGPGQDPQFLISFYEKMQSDKGSIPDRFSAQQFSDYHSELNMSSLELGDSALYFCASSTRRGHYEQYFGPGTRLTVT.

This chain links TRBV30 with TRBJ1-6, with 11 positions matching TRBD1. Germline assignment: CDR1 GTSNPN and CDR2 SVGIG (reference sequence). The V segment lost 1 base and the J segment 9 bases; nucleotides outside the gene matches: 2. The CDR3 loop spans 14 amino acids. In DNA form, the CDR3 reads TGTGCCTGGAGTGGGGGGACAGGGGGTTCACCCCTCCACTTT. Translating it yields CAWSGGTGGSPLHF.

In this sample, this clone turned up once. The chain uses TRBV12-3 or TRBV12-4 and TRBJ2-7; no definite D call. V lost 3 bases, J lost 5 bases, and 11 bases lay in between. The CDR3 is 13 residues long. The chain's CDR3 is CASSFGRADEQYF. For the CDR3, the DNA is TGTGCCAGCAGTTTTGGACGAGCCGACGAGCAGTACTTC.

The chain has TRBV5-6 and TRBJ1-1; possibly TRBD1 for D (6 bases). V was clipped by 2 bases and J by 1 base, with 12 bases between them. The CDR3 is 15 amino acids. Germline V CDR1 and CDR2: SGHDT, YYEEEE. CDR3 in DNA: TGTGCCAGCAGCTTTATTGACAGGACGAACACTGAAGCTTTCTTT. This codes for CASSFIDRTNTEAFF.

The gene calls are TRBV9 and TRBJ2-2, with D tentatively TRBD1 or TRBD2 (7 bases each). The ends were cut back, 5 bases at V and 7 bases at J, with 12 bases in the middle. Germline V gives CDR1 SGDLS, CDR2 YYNGEE. The CDR3 is 13 amino acids. In DNA, the CDR3 is TGTGCCAGCAGTGGGAGGGGGCGCGGGGAGCTGTTTTTT. It translates to CASSGRGRGELFF. Using reference TRBV9 and TRBJ2-2 for the parts outside the CDR3, the full variable domain is DSGVTQTPKHLITATGQRVTLRCSPRSGDLSVYWYQQSLDQGLQFLIQYYNGEERAKGNILERFSAQQFPDLHSELNLSSLELGDSALYFCASSGRGRGELFFGEGSRLTVL.

This sequence joins TRBV5-5 and TRBJ1-2; 10 bases match TRBD1. Per the germline V gene, CDR1 is SGHKS and CDR2 is YYEKEE (reference sequence). The CDR3 sequence is 14 residues long. Germline trimming cut 3 bases from V and 4 bases from J; bases unmatched to any gene: 3. This CDR3 is CASSSGQGSYGYTF. The CDR3, as DNA: TGTGCCAGCAGCTCGGGACAGGGGAGCTATGGCTACACCTTC.

This clone was seen a single time. The genes are TRBV30 and TRBJ2-3; 8 nucleotides match TRBD2. J gave up 6 bases and V 2 bases, and 4 bases lay outside the gene matches. Germline V gives CDR1 GTSNPN, CDR2 SVGIG (reference sequence). The CDR3 sequence is 13 residues long. DNA of the CDR3: TGTGCCTGGAGTAGCGGGAGTGAGGATACGCAGTATTTT. Translating it yields CAWSSGSEDTQYF.

The genes are TRBV11-3 and TRBJ1-1; no clear D. Germline V gene lookup returns CDR1 SGHNT and CDR2 YENEEA. Trimming took off 4 bases at V and 4 bases at J, with 10 bases between the two ends. CDR3 size: 13 residues. The DNA for the CDR3 is TGTGCCAGCAGCTCCTCTTTCGGCACTGAAGCTTTCTTT. The encoded protein is CASSSSFGTEAFF.

The chain has TRBV10-3 and TRBJ1-2, with 7 positions matching TRBD1. The CDR3 extends over 14 amino acids. V was clipped by 11 bases and J by 3 bases; unmatched bases: 12. The V gene's germline CDR1 is ENHRY and CDR2 SYGVKD. The CDR3 bases are TGTGCCTCCGGCGAGAACAGGGGTGACTATGGCTACACCTTC. Translated: CASGENRGDYGYTF.

The count of this clone is one. This rearrangement joins TRBV20-1 to TRBJ2-1; D not certain. Germline values: CDR1 DFQATT, CDR2 SNEGSKA (reference sequence). The CDR3 sequence is 12 residues long. V lost 3 bases and J lost 5, with 8 bases in between. CDR3 residues: CSASPQNNEQFF. The DNA of the CDR3 is TGCAGTGCTAGTCCCCAAAACAATGAGCAGTTCTTC.

The V call is TRBV7-9, the J call TRBJ1-1, with 7 bases fitting TRBD1. Germline V lookup: CDR1 SEHNR, CDR2 FQNEAQ (reference sequence). With 6 bases clipped from V and 3 bases from J, the junction kept 4 bases outside the gene matches. The CDR3 has 13 amino acids. Here the CDR3 DNA reads TGTGCCAGCAGGATAGACAGGGACACTGAAGCTTTCTTT. Translating it yields CASRIDRDTEAFF.